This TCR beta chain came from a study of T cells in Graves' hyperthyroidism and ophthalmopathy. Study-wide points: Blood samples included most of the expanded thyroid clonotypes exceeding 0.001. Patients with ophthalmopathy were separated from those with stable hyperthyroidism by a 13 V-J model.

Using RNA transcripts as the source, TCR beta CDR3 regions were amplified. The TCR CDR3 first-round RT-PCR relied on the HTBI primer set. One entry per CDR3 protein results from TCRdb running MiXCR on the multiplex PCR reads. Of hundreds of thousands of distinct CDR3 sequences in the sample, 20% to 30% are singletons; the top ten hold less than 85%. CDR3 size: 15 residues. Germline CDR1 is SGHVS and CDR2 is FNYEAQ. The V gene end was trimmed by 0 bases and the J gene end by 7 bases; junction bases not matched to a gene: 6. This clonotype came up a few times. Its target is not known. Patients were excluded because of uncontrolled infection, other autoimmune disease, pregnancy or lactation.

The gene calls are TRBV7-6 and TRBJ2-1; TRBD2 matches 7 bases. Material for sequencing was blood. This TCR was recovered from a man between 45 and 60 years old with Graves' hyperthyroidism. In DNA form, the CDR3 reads TGTGCCAGCAGCTTAGCCCACGGGAGGCGGAATGAGCAGTTCTTC. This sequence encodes CASSLAHGRRNEQFF.